This TCR beta chain was found in a study of T cells expressing NK-cell markers. On the study more broadly: It was from sorted CD3+CD56+NKG2C+, CD3+CD56+NKG2C- and CD3+CD56-NKG2C+ T cells that TCR beta repertoires came. The authors sequenced eight donors, of whom seven were HCMV-seropositive and one was seronegative.

The CDR3 is 16 residues long. Germline CDR1 SQVTM, CDR2 ANQGSEA. TCRdb derives one entry per CDR3 protein from the 5' RACE reads, leaving out DNA. In total, the table holds 500,000 to 700,000 distinct CDR3 sequences. V gene TRBV29-1 combines with J gene TRBJ2-3; lacking DNA, the TRBD2 call made by TCRdb goes unchecked. The TCR was taken from a man younger than 30 in good health. Sample: blood T cells: a sorted CD56 or NKG2C T cell subset, CD4+ or CD8+ T cells, or bulk PBMC T cells (not recorded which). The CDR3 is CSAPQAWDSPGDTQYF.